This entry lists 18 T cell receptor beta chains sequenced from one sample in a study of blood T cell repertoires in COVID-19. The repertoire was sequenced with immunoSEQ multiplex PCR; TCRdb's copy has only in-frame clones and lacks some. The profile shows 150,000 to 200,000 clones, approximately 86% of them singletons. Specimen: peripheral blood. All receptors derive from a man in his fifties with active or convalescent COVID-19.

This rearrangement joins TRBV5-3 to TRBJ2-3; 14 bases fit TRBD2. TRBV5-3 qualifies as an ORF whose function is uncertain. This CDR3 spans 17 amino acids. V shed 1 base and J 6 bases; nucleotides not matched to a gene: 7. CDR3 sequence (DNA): TGTGCCAGAAGCTTGCCCTGGACTAGCGGGGGGCGGGATACGCAGTATTTT. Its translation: CARSLPWTSGGRDTQYF.

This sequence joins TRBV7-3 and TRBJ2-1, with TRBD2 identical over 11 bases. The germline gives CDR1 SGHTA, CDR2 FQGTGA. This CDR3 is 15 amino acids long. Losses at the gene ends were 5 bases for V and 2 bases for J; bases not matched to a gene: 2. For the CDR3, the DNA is TGTGCCAGCAGCCCTAGCGGGAGGCCCTACAATGAGCAGTTCTTC. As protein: CASSPSGRPYNEQFF.

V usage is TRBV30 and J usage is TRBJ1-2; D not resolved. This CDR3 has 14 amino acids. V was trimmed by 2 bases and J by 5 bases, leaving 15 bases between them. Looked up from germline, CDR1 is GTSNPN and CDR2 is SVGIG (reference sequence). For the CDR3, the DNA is TGTGCCTGGAGTCCCGACCGTGGAGTTTATGGCTACACCTTC. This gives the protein CAWSPDRGVYGYTF.

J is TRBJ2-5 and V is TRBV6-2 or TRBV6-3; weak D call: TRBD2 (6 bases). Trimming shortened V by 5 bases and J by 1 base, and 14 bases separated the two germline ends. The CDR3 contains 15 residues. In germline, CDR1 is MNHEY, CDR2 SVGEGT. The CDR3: CASSLTGLPQETQYF. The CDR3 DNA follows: TGTGCCAGCAGTCTAACGGGACTGCCCCAAGAGACCCAGTACTTC.

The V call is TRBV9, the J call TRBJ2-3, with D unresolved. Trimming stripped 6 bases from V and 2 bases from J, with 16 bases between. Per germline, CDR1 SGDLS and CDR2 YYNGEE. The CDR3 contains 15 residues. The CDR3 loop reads CASTPDTIYTDTQYF. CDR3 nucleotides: TGTGCCAGCACCCCAGACACCATTTACACAGATACGCAGTATTTT. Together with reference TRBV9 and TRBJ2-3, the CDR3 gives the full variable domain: DSGVTQTPKHLITATGQRVTLRCSPRSGDLSVYWYQQSLDQGLQFLIQYYNGEERAKGNILERFSAQQFPDLHSELNLSSLELGDSALYFCASTPDTIYTDTQYFGPGTRLTVL.

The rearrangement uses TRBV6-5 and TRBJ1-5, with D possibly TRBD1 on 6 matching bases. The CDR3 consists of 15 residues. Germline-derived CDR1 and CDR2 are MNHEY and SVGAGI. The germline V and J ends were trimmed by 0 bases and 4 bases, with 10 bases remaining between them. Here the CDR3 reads CASSYSGRGNQPQHF. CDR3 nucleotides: TGTGCCAGCAGTTACTCGGGAAGGGGGAATCAGCCCCAGCATTTT.

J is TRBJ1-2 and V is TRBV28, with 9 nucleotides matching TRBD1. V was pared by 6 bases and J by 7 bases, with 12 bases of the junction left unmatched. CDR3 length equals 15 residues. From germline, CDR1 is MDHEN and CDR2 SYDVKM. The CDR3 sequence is CASSLPGQGMFGYTF. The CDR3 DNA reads TGTGCCAGCAGCCTCCCGGGACAGGGAATGTTTGGCTACACCTTC.

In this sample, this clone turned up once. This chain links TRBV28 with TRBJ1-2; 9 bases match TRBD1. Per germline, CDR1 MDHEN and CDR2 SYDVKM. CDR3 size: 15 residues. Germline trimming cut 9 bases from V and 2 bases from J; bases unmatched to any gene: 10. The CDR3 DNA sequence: TGTGCCAGTACAGGGGGCGAAGCGTCAAACTATGGCTACACCTTC. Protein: CASTGGEASNYGYTF.

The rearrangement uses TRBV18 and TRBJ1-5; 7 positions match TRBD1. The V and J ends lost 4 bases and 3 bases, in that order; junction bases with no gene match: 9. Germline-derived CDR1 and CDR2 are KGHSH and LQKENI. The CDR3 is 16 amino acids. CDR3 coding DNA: TGTGCCAGCTCACGAGGCTTCGGGACAGACAATCAGCCCCAGCATTTT. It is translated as CASSRGFGTDNQPQHF.

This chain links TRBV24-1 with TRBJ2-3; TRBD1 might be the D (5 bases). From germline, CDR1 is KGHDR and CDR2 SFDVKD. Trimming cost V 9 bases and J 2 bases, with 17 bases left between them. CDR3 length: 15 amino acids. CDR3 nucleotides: TGTGCCACCCGACAAACAGGTAGCCCCACAGATACGCAGTATTTT. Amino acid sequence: CATRQTGSPTDTQYF.

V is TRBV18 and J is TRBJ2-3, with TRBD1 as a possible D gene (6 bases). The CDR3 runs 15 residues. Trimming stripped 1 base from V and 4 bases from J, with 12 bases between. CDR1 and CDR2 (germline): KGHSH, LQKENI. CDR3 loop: CASSPQTAGADTQYF. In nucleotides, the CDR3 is TGTGCCAGCTCACCACAAACAGCAGGGGCAGATACGCAGTATTTT.

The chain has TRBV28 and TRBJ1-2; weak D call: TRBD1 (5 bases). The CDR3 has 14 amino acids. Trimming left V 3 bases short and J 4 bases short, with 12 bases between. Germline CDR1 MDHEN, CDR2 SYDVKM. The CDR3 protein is CASSFMTASYGYTF. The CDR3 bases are TGTGCCAGCAGTTTTATGACAGCTAGCTATGGCTACACCTTC.

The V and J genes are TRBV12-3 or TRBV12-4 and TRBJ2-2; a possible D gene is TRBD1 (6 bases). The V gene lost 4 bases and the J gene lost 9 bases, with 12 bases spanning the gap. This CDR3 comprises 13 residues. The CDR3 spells CASSSKGVWELFF. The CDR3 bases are TGTGCCAGCAGTTCTAAGGGGGTCTGGGAGCTGTTTTTT.

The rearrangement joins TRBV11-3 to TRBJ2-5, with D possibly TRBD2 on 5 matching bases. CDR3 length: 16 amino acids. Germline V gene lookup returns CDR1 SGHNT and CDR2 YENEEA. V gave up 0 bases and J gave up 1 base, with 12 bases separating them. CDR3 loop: CASSLDRGPPQETQYF. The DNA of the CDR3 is TGTGCCAGCAGCTTAGATCGGGGTCCACCCCAAGAGACCCAGTACTTC.

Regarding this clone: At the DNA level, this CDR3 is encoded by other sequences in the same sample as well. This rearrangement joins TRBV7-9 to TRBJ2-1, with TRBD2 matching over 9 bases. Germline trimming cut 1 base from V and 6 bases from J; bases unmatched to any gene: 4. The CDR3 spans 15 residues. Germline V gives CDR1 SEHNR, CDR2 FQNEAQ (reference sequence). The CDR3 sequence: CASSLELAGTNEQFF. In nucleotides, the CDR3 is TGTGCCAGCAGCTTAGAACTAGCGGGTACCAATGAGCAGTTCTTC.

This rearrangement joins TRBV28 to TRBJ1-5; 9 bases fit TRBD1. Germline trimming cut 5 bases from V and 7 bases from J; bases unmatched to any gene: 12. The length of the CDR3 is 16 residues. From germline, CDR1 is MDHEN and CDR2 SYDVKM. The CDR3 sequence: CASSSQQGAGGQPQHF. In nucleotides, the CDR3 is TGTGCCAGCAGTAGCCAACAGGGGGCAGGAGGGCAGCCCCAGCATTTT.

The CDR3 sequence is CASSPYGGNSDTQYF. As DNA, the CDR3 is TGTGCCAGCAGCCCCTACGGCGGGAACTCAGATACGCAGTATTTT. This chain links TRBV3-1 (or the pseudogene TRBV3-2) with TRBJ2-3, with a tentative D call TRBD2 (6 bases). Trimming left V 4 bases short and J 4 bases short, with 15 bases between. The germline CDR1 and CDR2 sequences are LGHDT and YNNKEL (reference sequence). The CDR3 is made up of 15 amino acids.

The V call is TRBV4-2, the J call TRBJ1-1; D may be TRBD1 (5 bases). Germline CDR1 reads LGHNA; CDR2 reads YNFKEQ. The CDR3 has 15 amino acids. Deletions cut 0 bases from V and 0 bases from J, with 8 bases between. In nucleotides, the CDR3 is TGTGCCAGCAGCCAAGATGGGGCTATGAACACTGAAGCTTTCTTT. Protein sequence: CASSQDGAMNTEAFF.